A selection of T cell receptor beta chains follows, all from one sample in a study of vaccination effects on CD4 cells after COVID-19. No antigens are known for them. Sequenced by immunoSEQ multiplex PCR; TCRdb stores in-frame clones only, minus some. The table lists roughly 59,000 clones, about 73% of them singletons, with 2% in the top ten. The sample in question was CD4+ T cells from PBMCs cultured with HCoV-OC43 spike peptides, obtained after COVID-19 vaccination. Receptors were obtained from a human donor who received a COVID-19 vaccine. CDR3s include the opening cysteine and the closing phenylalanine or tryptophan. The D gene is left open where the match is weak. Not all rows give a size; the values are once, few, many and, for expanded clones, a class.

d_gene	v_gene	abundance	j_gene	CDR3aa	CDR3nt
TRBD1	TRBV13	-	TRBJ1-2	CASRWTGSGYGYTF	TGTGCCAGCAGATGGACAGGGTCAGGCTATGGCTACACCTTC
-	TRBV9	-	TRBJ2-5	CASSPQPLSETQYF	TGTGCCAGCAGCCCCCAGCCGCTTTCGGAGACCCAGTACTTC
TRBD1	TRBV5-1	-	TRBJ1-5	CASSPGQGAQPQHF	TGCGCCAGCAGCCCTGGACAGGGGGCTCAGCCCCAGCATTTT
-	TRBV5-1	-	TRBJ1-3	CASSLSSGYSGNTIYF	TGCGCCAGCAGCTTGTCCTCAGGCTACTCTGGAAACACCATATATTTT
TRBD1	TRBV4-1	-	TRBJ1-2	CASSQEPLGQGAQGGYTF	TGCGCCAGCAGCCAAGAACCCTTGGGACAGGGGGCGCAGGGTGGCTACACCTTC
-	TRBV6-5	-	TRBJ1-4	CASRGLANEKLFF	TGTGCCAGCAGGGGGTTAGCTAATGAAAAACTGTTTTTT
-	TRBV5-4	-	TRBJ1-2	CASSPGLGYGYTF	TGTGCCAGCAGCCCGGGACTCGGCTATGGCTACACCTTC
TRBD1	TRBV3-1/TRBV3-2	-	TRBJ1-5	CASRKTGTNQPQHF	TGTGCCAGCAGAAAGACAGGGACCAATCAGCCCCAGCATTTT
-	TRBV27	few	TRBJ1-2	CASTSKVGPVNYGYTF	TGTGCCAGCACCTCAAAGGTGGGGCCGGTTAACTATGGCTACACCTTC
-	TRBV3-1/TRBV3-2	-	TRBJ2-3	CASSQADTQYF	TGTGCCAGCAGCCAGGCAGATACGCAGTATTTT
TRBD2	TRBV5-1	-	TRBJ2-3	CASSLSGGATDTQYF	TGCGCCAGCAGTCTTAGCGGGGGGGCAACAGATACGCAGTATTTT
-	TRBV30	-	TRBJ2-5	CALNNWETQYF	TGTGCCCTAAACAACTGGGAGACCCAGTACTTC
-	TRBV29-1	-	TRBJ1-2	CSVENRDILYGYTF	TGCAGCGTGGAAAACCGGGACATCCTCTATGGCTACACCTTC
TRBD2	TRBV7-8	-	TRBJ2-2	CASKQAGAGGHTGELFF	TGTGCTTCCAAGCAGGCAGGAGCGGGGGGGCATACCGGGGAGCTGTTTTTT
-	TRBV18	-	TRBJ2-5	CASSPSGPTVYQETQYF	TGTGCCAGCTCGCCCTCGGGACCGACTGTGTACCAAGAGACCCAGTACTTC
-	TRBV6-6	-	TRBJ1-1	CASRTLAEAFF	TGTGCCAGCAGGACTCTAGCTGAAGCTTTCTTT
-	TRBV2	-	TRBJ1-2	CASSGYPQGRYGYTF	TGTGCCAGCAGTGGCTACCCACAGGGTCGGTATGGCTACACCTTC
-	TRBV7-2	once	TRBJ1-1	CASSTVTGWPEAFF	TGTGCCAGCAGCACCGTTACAGGGTGGCCTGAAGCTTTCTTT
-	TRBV3-1/TRBV3-2	-	TRBJ1-1	CASREGGVNTEAFF	TGTGCCAGCAGGGAAGGCGGTGTGAACACTGAAGCTTTCTTT
-	TRBV9	-	TRBJ2-3	CASSVQGADTQYF	TGTGCCAGCAGCGTACAAGGCGCAGATACGCAGTATTTT
-	TRBV24-1	-	TRBJ2-1	CATSDLPRGSYNEQFF	TGTGCCACCAGTGATTTGCCTCGCGGCTCCTACAATGAGCAGTTCTTC
-	TRBV4-2	-	TRBJ1-1	CASSQEPSPGSTTEAFF	TGTGCCAGCAGCCAAGAACCTTCCCCCGGCAGTACCACTGAAGCTTTCTTT
TRBD2	TRBV5-4	-	TRBJ2-5	CASSLRLAEQETQYF	TGTGCCAGCAGCTTAAGGCTAGCGGAACAAGAGACCCAGTACTTC
-	TRBV6-5	-	TRBJ2-5	CASTHSGLGETQYF	TGTGCCAGCACCCACAGCGGATTAGGGGAGACCCAGTACTTC